The next 21 T cell receptor beta chains were all read from a single sample in a study of technical replicates of blood from a few donors. Sequencing used immunoSEQ multiplex PCR; TCRdb keeps in-frame clones, though not all of them. The sample consists of about 14,000 clones, 84% of them appearing once. Sequencing was performed on PBMCs. These receptors all come from a human donor in good health.

V gene TRBV18 combines with J gene TRBJ1-5, with TRBD1 matching 7 bases. The V and J ends lost 5 bases and 0 bases, in that order; junction bases with no gene match: 4. The CDR3 is 15 residues long. Germline CDR1 and CDR2: KGHSH and LQKENI. In nucleotides, the CDR3 is TGTGCCAGCTCAACGACAGGGTATAGCAATCAGCCCCAGCATTTT. It yields the protein CASSTTGYSNQPQHF. The full variable domain, completed using reference TRBV18 and TRBJ1-5, is NAGVMQNPRHLVRRRGQEARLRCSPMKGHSHVYWYRQLPEEGLKFMVYLQKENIIDESGMPKERFSAEFPKEGPSILRIQQVVRGDSAAYFCASSTTGYSNQPQHFGDGTRLSIL.

The CDR3 is CASRPRAGHDGYTF. CDR3 sequence (DNA): TGTGCCAGCAGGCCTCGGGCAGGGCACGATGGCTACACCTTC. This chain connects TRBV27 to TRBJ1-2, with D possibly matching TRBD1 (5 bases). This CDR3 has 14 residues. The V end was cut by 6 bases, the J end by 6 bases, with 17 bases between. Germline CDR1 is MNHEY and CDR2 is SMNVEV (reference sequence).

The chain uses TRBV30 and TRBJ1-2; D gene unclear. This CDR3 spans 8 amino acids. CDR1 and CDR2 (germline): GTSNPN, SVGIG (reference sequence). Trimming removed 6 bases at V and 6 bases at J, with 2 bases between. Here the CDR3 DNA reads TGTGCCTGTAATGGCTACACCTTC. Translating gives CACNGYTF.

The V gene is TRBV10-3, the J gene TRBJ1-5; D possibly corresponds to TRBD1 (5 bases). V was trimmed by 0 bases and J by 4 bases, leaving 13 bases between them. CDR1 is ENHRY, CDR2 SYGVKD, per germline. The CDR3 totals 16 residues. CDR3 protein: CAISESGGGKNQPQHF. DNA of the CDR3: TGTGCCATCAGTGAGTCTGGTGGGGGGAAGAATCAGCCCCAGCATTTT.

V and J are TRBV5-4 and TRBJ1-2; D is ambiguous. V was trimmed by 0 bases and J by 0 bases, leaving 9 bases between them. This CDR3 comprises 15 residues. CDR1 is SGHNT and CDR2 is YYREEE in the germline V gene (reference sequence). CDR3 in DNA: TGTGCCAGCAGCTTGGTCGGGGATACTAACTATGGCTACACCTTC. Translating it yields CASSLVGDTNYGYTF.

The J gene is TRBJ1-4, the V gene TRBV7-9; 12 nucleotides align to TRBD1. The CDR3 consists of 16 residues. The junction had 7 bases not matched to a gene; V was cut back by 5 bases and J by 6 bases. In germline, CDR1 is SEHNR, CDR2 FQNEAQ (reference sequence). DNA of the CDR3: TGTGCCAGCAGCACCGGGACAGGGGGCATGGATGAAAAACTGTTTTTT. Encoded protein: CASSTGTGGMDEKLFF.

The gene calls are TRBV30 and TRBJ2-2; TRBD1 agrees at 12 bases. In germline, CDR1 is GTSNPN, CDR2 SVGIG (reference sequence). With 4 bases clipped from V and 5 bases from J, the junction kept 8 bases outside the gene matches. The CDR3 runs 16 residues. The CDR3 DNA reads TGTGCCTGGACAGGGACAGGGGGCGCGATAACCGGGGAGCTGTTTTTT. Encoded protein: CAWTGTGGAITGELFF. The whole variable domain, remainder taken from reference TRBV30 and TRBJ2-2, is SQTIHQWPATLVQPVGSPLSLECTVEGTSNPNLYWYRQAAGRGLQLLFYSVGIGQISSEVPQNLSASRPQDRQFILSSKKLLLSDSGFYLCAWTGTGGAITGELFFGEGSRLTVL.

This chain joins TRBV28 and TRBJ1-5; 9 positions agree with TRBD1. The CDR3 has 14 residues. The germline CDR1 and CDR2 sequences are MDHEN and SYDVKM. Trimming took 6 bases from V and 6 from J; bases not matched to a gene: 6. The DNA for the CDR3 is TGTGCCAGCAGCTACGGACAGGGGAGTCAGCCCCAGCATTTT. Its protein is CASSYGQGSQPQHF.

The sample holds a few counts of this clone. This rearrangement joins TRBV7-8 to TRBJ2-3, with TRBD2 matching over 9 bases. Germline V lookup: CDR1 SGHVS, CDR2 FQNEAQ. J was trimmed by 2 bases and V by 1 base; bases with no gene match: 4. The CDR3 has 16 residues. CDR3 residues: CASSLGASGNTDTQYF. CDR3 nucleotides: TGTGCCAGCAGCTTAGGGGCTAGCGGGAACACAGATACGCAGTATTTT.

Details on this clone: Germline is not matched at one junction end, which may reflect a read error. The chain is built from TRBV7-7 and TRBJ1-4; D is unresolved. Germline CDR1 and CDR2: SSHAT and FNYEAQ (reference sequence). The CDR3 is 13 amino acids. CDR3 nucleotides: TGTGCCAGCAGCCAAACAACCAATGAAAAACTGTTTTTT. Amino acid sequence: CASSQTTNEKLFF.

The chain recombines TRBV7-6 with TRBJ2-1; tentatively, D is TRBD2 (5 bases). CDR3 length equals 16 residues. The germline V gene has CDR1 SGHVS and CDR2 FNYEAQ. Trimming shortened V by 2 bases and J by 5 bases, and 16 bases separated the two germline ends. CDR3 loop: CASSLHEGLGHNEQFF. CDR3 in DNA: TGTGCCAGCAGCTTACACGAGGGCTTAGGACACAATGAGCAGTTCTTC.

The sample holds a few counts of this clone. This chain connects TRBV30 to TRBJ1-2, with D perhaps TRBD1 (5 bases). Germline loops: CDR1 GTSNPN, CDR2 SVGIG (reference sequence). The CDR3 extends over 15 amino acids. V was cut by 2 bases and J by 6 bases, with 19 bases left in between. In DNA, the CDR3 is TGTGCCTGGAGTTCCTCCGGGCAGGGCGTAGATGGCTACACCTTC. It encodes CAWSSSGQGVDGYTF.

The CDR3 region is CASSIGGTGGATEAFF. For the CDR3, the DNA is TGCGCCAGCAGCATTGGTGGGACAGGGGGCGCCACTGAAGCTTTCTTT. The chain joins TRBV5-1 to TRBJ1-1; 12 positions agree with TRBD1. In germline, CDR1 is SGHRS, CDR2 YFSETQ. This CDR3 spans 16 amino acids. The V and J ends lost 4 bases and 4 bases, in that order; junction bases with no gene match: 8.

The rearrangement links TRBV7-9 to TRBJ1-1; possible D gene TRBD1, 5 bases. The CDR3 has 15 amino acids. Deletions cut 3 bases from V and 3 bases from J, with 14 bases between. Germline V gene data show CDR1 as SEHNR and CDR2 as FQNEAQ (reference sequence). The CDR3 sequence is CASSFRGSGDTEAFF. The CDR3 DNA reads as TGTGCCAGCAGCTTCCGGGGGTCGGGGGACACTGAAGCTTTCTTT.

This chain links TRBV7-6 with TRBJ2-7, with 10 bases identical to TRBD2. Germline loops: CDR1 SGHVS, CDR2 FNYEAQ. Trimming at V came to 5 bases and at J to 1 base, leaving 11 bases not matched to a gene. The CDR3 contains 17 residues. The CDR3 DNA reads as TGTGCCAGCAGCCCGGGACCGGCTAGCGGGAGTTCCTACGAGCAGTACTTC. Protein: CASSPGPASGSSYEQYF.

V and J are TRBV27 and TRBJ1-2; D is unclear. The germline CDR1 and CDR2 sequences are MNHEY and SMNVEV (reference sequence). V gave up 4 bases and J gave up 2 bases, with 11 bases separating them. There are 14 residues in the CDR3. The CDR3 protein is CASSSYPANYGYTF. CDR3 in DNA: TGTGCCAGCAGTTCCTATCCCGCCAACTATGGCTACACCTTC.

The rearrangement uses TRBV10-3 and TRBJ2-7, with a tentative D call TRBD1 (6 bases). Germline CDR1 ENHRY, CDR2 SYGVKD. Between the trimmed V and J ends, which lost 6 bases and 6 bases, there was a span of 15 bases. The CDR3 covers 13 residues. The DNA of the CDR3 is TGTGCCATCAGCGGCAGGGGTTCTGGCGAGCAGTACTTC. Translation: CAISGRGSGEQYF.

The table lists this clone with a few counts. The rearrangement joins TRBV30 to TRBJ2-6; the match to TRBD2 covers 7 bases. The junction had 14 bases not matched to a gene; V was cut back by 0 bases and J by 0 bases. Germline lookup yields CDR1 GTSNPN and CDR2 SVGIG (reference sequence). This CDR3 is 20 amino acids long. CDR3 residues: CAWSVIKWAGDRSGANVLTF. CDR3 DNA sequence: TGTGCCTGGAGTGTAATAAAGTGGGCGGGAGACCGCTCTGGGGCCAACGTCCTGACTTTC.

The rearrangement uses TRBV28 and TRBJ1-1; tentative D call: TRBD1 (5 bases). V lost 6 bases, J lost 1 base, and 9 bases lay in between. The CDR3 sequence is 13 residues long. The germline CDR1 and CDR2 sequences are MDHEN and SYDVKM. CDR3 region: CASSRQQNTEAFF. CDR3 DNA: TGTGCCAGCAGCCGACAGCAGAACACTGAAGCTTTCTTT.

The chain employs TRBV10-3 and TRBJ2-7, with 8 bases that match TRBD2. Per germline, CDR1 ENHRY and CDR2 SYGVKD. V gave up 11 bases and J gave up 2 bases; unmatched junction bases: 8. The CDR3 has 13 residues. As DNA, the CDR3 is TGTGCCTCCTTAGCGCGGGAGGCCTACGAGCAGTACTTC. Residues: CASLAREAYEQYF.

This clone is medium-sized (0.01 to 0.1%) in the sample. The chain's CDR3 is CASSETGGDPYNEQFF. The CDR3 DNA follows: TGTGCCAGCAGTGAAACTGGAGGGGACCCTTACAATGAGCAGTTCTTC. V and J are TRBV6-1 and TRBJ2-1, with TRBD2 as a possible D gene (6 bases). The germline V gene has CDR1 MNHNS and CDR2 SASEGT. The V end was cut by 2 bases, the J end by 4 bases, with 15 bases between. The CDR3 contains 16 residues.